This T cell receptor (beta chain) stems from a study of radiation and T cells in renal cell carcinoma. J was trimmed by 4 bases and V by 2 bases; bases with no gene match: 13. Germline CDR1 and CDR2: KGHSH and LQKENI. CDR3 length: 18 amino acids. Data came from immunoSEQ multiplex PCR; TCRdb stores just in-frame clones and leaves some out. The data show tens of thousands of clones, with roughly four fifths seen just once and 6.8% held by the top ten. Time point denoted: blood 2 weeks post-SBRT. The sample's treatment: 15 Gy SBRT to primary tumor, nephrectomy 4 weeks later. Serial blood draws occurred at baseline and 2 and 4 weeks post-SBRT.

The chain couples TRBV18 to TRBJ1-2; 10 bases align to TRBD1. This TCR was sampled from a man aged 55 to 70 with renal cell carcinoma. The sample here was blood, taken from a patient whose treatment included radiotherapy and nephrectomy. The CDR3 loop is CASSPYTPGQGSGYGYTF. The CDR3, as DNA: TGTGCCAGCTCACCATATACTCCGGGACAGGGGTCTGGCTATGGCTACACCTTC.